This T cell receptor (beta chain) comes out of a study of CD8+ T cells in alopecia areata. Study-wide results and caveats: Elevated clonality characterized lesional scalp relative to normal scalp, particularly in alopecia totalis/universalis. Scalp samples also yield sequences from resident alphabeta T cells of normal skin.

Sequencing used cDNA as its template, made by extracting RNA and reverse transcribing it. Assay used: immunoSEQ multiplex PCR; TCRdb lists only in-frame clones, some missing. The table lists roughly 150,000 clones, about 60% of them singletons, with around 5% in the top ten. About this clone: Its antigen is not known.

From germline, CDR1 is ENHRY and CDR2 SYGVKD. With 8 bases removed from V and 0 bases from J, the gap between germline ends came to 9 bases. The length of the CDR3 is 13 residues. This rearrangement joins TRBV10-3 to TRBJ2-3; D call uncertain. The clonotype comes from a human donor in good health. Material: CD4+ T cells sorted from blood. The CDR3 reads CAISKISTDTQYF. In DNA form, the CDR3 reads TGTGCCATCTCGAAAATTAGCACAGATACGCAGTATTTT.